The clone carrying this TCR beta chain was observed a handful of times. What it binds is unknown. This entry is derived from a study of naive and memory T cell subsets. Two oligonucleotides, mixed equimolar, formed the beta constant-region primer covering TRBC1 and TRBC2. Ligated cDNA was amplified by four rounds of PCR with nested alpha and beta constant-region primers and SP2. Ligation attached a single-stranded oligonucleotide with a 12-nucleotide UMI and the SP2 primer to the cDNA 3' end. TCRdb passed the UMI-ligation and nested PCR reads through MiXCR, listing each CDR3 protein once. This sample yields 98,000 or so distinct CDR3 sequences, of which around 13% are seen a single time; 2.8% belongs to the top ten. Overnight CMV lysate stimulation of fresh PBMCs defined donor CMV status by CD4+ IFNgamma. Cells stained for CD3, CD4, CD8, CD45RA and CD27 were sorted into four subsets. The V gene's germline CDR1 is MNHEY and CDR2 SVGAGI. This CDR3 spans 15 amino acids. The V and J ends lost 4 bases and 3 bases, in that order; junction bases with no gene match: 8.

Study conclusions and caveats: Naive repertoires, especially CD8, held a few larger clonotypes, possibly memory cells re-expressing CD45RA. Clonotypes here are unpaired alpha or beta chain sequences.

The material sequenced was naive CD8+ T cells from blood. The rearrangement links TRBV6-5 to TRBJ2-5; 7 nucleotides match TRBD1. This sequence originates from a human donor in good health. The CDR3 protein is CASSSRDSTKETQYF. The CDR3 bases are TGTGCCAGCAGTTCCCGGGACAGTACTAAAGAGACCCAGTACTTC.